The 4 T cell receptor beta chains below come from one sample, sequenced in a study of cytomegalovirus exposure and HLA in healthy donors. Vbeta (60) and Jbeta (13) primers were used in the PCR. Produced via immunoSEQ multiplex PCR; TCRdb's table is partial and in-frame only. In the table there are tens of thousands of clones, around 79% of which are singletons. The sample was PBMCs. These receptors all stem from a middle-aged woman in good health and CMV-seropositive.

The CDR3 sequence: CASSTTGGLGGELFF. The CDR3 DNA reads as TGTGCCAGCAGCACCACAGGGGGCCTAGGCGGGGAGCTGTTTTTT. This chain joins TRBV11-2 and TRBJ2-2; 9 nucleotides line up with TRBD1. This CDR3 has 15 amino acids. Germline lookup yields CDR1 SGHAT and CDR2 FQNNGV. With V trimmed by 5 bases and J by 7 bases, 8 bases remained unmatched. Full variable domain (missing parts from reference TRBV11-2 and TRBJ2-2): EAGVAQSPRYKIIEKRQSVAFWCNPISGHATLYWYQQILGQGPKLLIQFQNNGVVDDSQLPKDRFSAERLKGVDSTLKIQPAKLEDSAVYLCASSTTGGLGGELFFGEGSRLTVL.

The chain has TRBV4-2 and TRBJ2-7; a weak D match, TRBD2 (6 bases). The V end was cut by 2 bases, the J end by 0 bases, with 11 bases between. This CDR3 has 15 residues. The germline V gene encodes CDR1 LGHNA and CDR2 YNFKEQ. The CDR3 is CASSQFRDFSYEQYF. Here the CDR3 DNA reads TGTGCCAGCAGCCAATTCCGGGACTTCTCCTACGAGCAGTACTTC.

The chain links TRBV11-2 to TRBJ2-7; 13 bases are a match to TRBD2. The germline gives CDR1 SGHAT, CDR2 FQNNGV. J gave up 4 bases and V 0 bases, and 3 bases lay outside the gene matches. The CDR3 extends over 16 amino acids. The CDR3 region is CASSLERTSGRYEQYF. DNA of the CDR3: TGTGCCAGCAGCTTAGAGAGGACTAGCGGGAGATACGAGCAGTACTTC.

The rearrangement links TRBV18 to TRBJ2-1; tentatively, D is TRBD1 (5 bases). Deletions cut 3 bases from V and 6 bases from J, with 6 bases between. CDR1 KGHSH and CDR2 LQKENI come from the germline V gene. The CDR3 contains 12 residues. CDR3 coding DNA: TGTGCCAGCTCACCGACAGTCAATGAGCAGTTCTTC. Its translation is CASSPTVNEQFF.